This T cell receptor (beta chain) was profiled in a study of breast tumors, draining lymph nodes, adjacent tissues. This CDR3 spans 12 amino acids. V was cut by 6 bases and J by 8 bases, with 11 bases left in between. Germline loops: CDR1 MNHNS, CDR2 SASEGT. This clonotype was seen ten or more times. Breast cancer patients provided tissue from their axillary draining lymph nodes. TCRdb re-called the multiplex PCR reads through MiXCR, storing one row per CDR3 protein. Counted here are roughly 80,000 distinct CDR3 sequences, roughly 20% occurring once; the ten biggest clones make up around 2.5%. V gene TRBV6-1 combines with J gene TRBJ2-1; D gene ambiguous. This TCR derives from a female donor with breast cancer. Some clones in this sample may be carry-over from other donors' samples. Sequencing was done on a sample of axillary lymph node tissue. Here the CDR3 DNA reads TGTGCCAGCAGCGCTTTAGGAGATGAGCAGTTCTTC. Its translation: CASSALGDEQFF.